The 15 T cell receptor beta chains given below trace back to one sample, sequenced in a study of cytomegalovirus exposure and HLA in healthy donors. PCR involved 60 Vbeta and 13 Jbeta primers. Sequencing used immunoSEQ multiplex PCR; TCRdb keeps in-frame clones, though not all of them. The data contain 100,000 to 150,000 clones, approximately 84% of them singletons. The sequenced sample was PBMCs. Every receptor here comes from a man aged 18 to 30 in good health and CMV-seropositive.

The DNA for the CDR3 is TGTGCCAGTTCAGGGGGCGCCCGGGAGACCCAGTACTTC. Residues: CASSGGARETQYF. This chain uses TRBV9 with TRBJ2-5; 8 bases fit TRBD1. V lost 8 bases to trimming and J lost 5 bases; unmatched junction nucleotides: 8. Germline V lookup: CDR1 SGDLS, CDR2 YYNGEE. This CDR3 contains 13 residues.

This clone appeared once. J is TRBJ1-6 and V is TRBV21-1; whether TRBD1, the table's D call, matches the DNA was not checked. TRBV21-1 is listed as a pseudogene. The CDR3 is 13 residues long. CDR3 sequence: CASMDSGNSPLHF. The CDR3, as DNA: TGTGCCAGCATGGATTCAGGTAATTCACCCCTCCACTTT.

This clone was seen more than once but under ten times. V is TRBV7-8 and J is TRBJ2-3; 9 nucleotides match TRBD2. Germline V gives CDR1 SGHVS, CDR2 FQNEAQ. V shed 6 bases and J 2 bases; nucleotides not matched to a gene: 15. The CDR3 runs to 18 residues. CDR3 amino acids: CASSPSGWVAGDTDTQYF. For the CDR3, the DNA is TGTGCCAGCAGTCCCAGTGGGTGGGTAGCGGGGGACACAGATACGCAGTATTTT.

CDR3 DNA sequence: TGTGCCAGCAGGGGGGGGACTAGCGGAGATACGCAGTATTTT. Translation gives CASRGGTSGDTQYF. The chain joins TRBV6-1 to TRBJ2-3, with 11 bases matching TRBD2. The CDR3 runs to 14 residues. After removal of 6 bases from V and 5 bases from J, the junction contained 4 bases not matched to a gene. Per the germline V gene, CDR1 is MNHNS and CDR2 is SASEGT.

The J gene is TRBJ2-3, the V gene TRBV6-5; D possibly corresponds to TRBD1 (6 bases). V was clipped by 0 bases and J by 5 bases, with 12 bases between them. Per germline, CDR1 MNHEY and CDR2 SVGAGI. This CDR3 comprises 15 residues. The CDR3 DNA follows: TGTGCCAGCAGTTACTCAGGGGGTCGGGGAGATACGCAGTATTTT. Amino acid sequence: CASSYSGGRGDTQYF.

The J gene is TRBJ2-7, the V gene TRBV5-1, with 7 bases aligning to TRBD1. The germline V gene has CDR1 SGHRS and CDR2 YFSETQ. The CDR3 sequence is 15 residues long. The J segment lost 4 bases and the V segment lost 2 bases, leaving 9 bases of the junction unmatched. In DNA, the CDR3 is TGCGCCAGCAGCTTAGACAGGGTCTATATTTACGAGCAGTACTTC. It specifies CASSLDRVYIYEQYF.

The chain has TRBV5-6 and TRBJ2-3, with 12 bases matching TRBD2. The CDR3 consists of 17 residues. Germline V CDR1 and CDR2: SGHDT, YYEEEE. The J segment lost 4 bases and the V segment lost 3 bases, leaving 9 bases of the junction unmatched. CDR3 DNA sequence: TGTGCCAGCAGCTCCCGCCCACTAGCGGGGGGATCAGATACGCAGTATTTT. Translating it yields CASSSRPLAGGSDTQYF.

The chain uses TRBV7-2 and TRBJ2-7; 9 bases align to TRBD1. Germline loops: CDR1 SGHTA, CDR2 FQGNSA. With 4 bases clipped from V and 3 bases from J, the junction kept 1 base outside the gene matches. The CDR3 has 13 amino acids. The CDR3 spells CASSSDRGYEQYF. The CDR3 DNA is TGTGCCAGCAGCTCGGACAGGGGCTACGAGCAGTACTTC.

CDR3 DNA: TGTGCCAGCAGTGTAACAGCCTACGAGCAGTACTTC. Protein sequence: CASSVTAYEQYF. This chain links TRBV25-1 with TRBJ2-7; no clear D gene. The V end lost 4 bases, the J end lost 2 bases, and 6 bases lay between the germline ends. Germline V gene data show CDR1 as MGHDK and CDR2 as SYGVNS. CDR3 length: 12 amino acids.

The chain couples TRBV6-5 to TRBJ2-5; 9 bases map to TRBD1. The CDR3 is 13 residues long. V shed 10 bases and J 4 bases; nucleotides not matched to a gene: 7. Germline CDR1 MNHEY, CDR2 SVGAGI. The DNA of the CDR3 is TGTGCCACAACCACAGGGGGCGGAGAGACCCAGTACTTC. Its protein is CATTTGGGETQYF.

This sequence joins TRBV2 and TRBJ2-7; TRBD2 agrees at 8 bases. Looked up from germline, CDR1 is SNHLY and CDR2 is FYNNEI. V shed 4 bases, J shed 5 bases, and the junction held 10 bases outside the gene matches. This CDR3 spans 15 amino acids. The DNA for the CDR3 is TGTGCCAGCAGTGCGGGAGGGCAGGGTCACGACGAGCAGTACTTC. As protein: CASSAGGQGHDEQYF.

The V gene is TRBV5-4, the J gene TRBJ2-3; 8 nucleotides line up with TRBD2. The trim removed 0 bases at V and 5 bases at J, leaving 5 bases unmatched. Germline CDR1 SGHNT, CDR2 YYREEE (reference sequence). CDR3 length equals 15 residues. The CDR3 nucleotides read TGTGCCAGCAGCTTGGCGCGGGGGGCCGGAGATACGCAGTATTTT. Its translation: CASSLARGAGDTQYF.

A note on this clone: The same CDR3 is also encoded by other DNA sequences in this sample. The chain uses TRBV7-9 and TRBJ1-3; TRBD1 matches 7 bases. Germline values: CDR1 SEHNR, CDR2 FQNEAQ (reference sequence). The CDR3 consists of 15 residues. V shed 2 bases, J shed 4 bases, and the junction held 5 bases outside the gene matches. The CDR3 DNA is TGTGCCAGCAGCTTAACAGGGACAGCCGGAAACACCATATATTTT. This codes for CASSLTGTAGNTIYF.

The V and J genes are TRBV4-2 and TRBJ2-6, with 7 bases aligning to TRBD1. The CDR3 is 17 amino acids. The J segment lost 14 bases and the V segment lost 3 bases, leaving 19 bases of the junction unmatched. The germline V gene has CDR1 LGHNA and CDR2 YNFKEQ. The CDR3 DNA reads TGTGCCAGCAGCCACCGACAGGGACCTTCAGGGGACACGATCCTGACTTTC. Amino acid sequence: CASSHRQGPSGDTILTF.

The rearrangement joins TRBV6-5 to TRBJ2-7, with D uncertain. Trimming removed 2 bases at V and 6 bases at J, with 8 bases between. This CDR3 has 12 residues. The V gene's germline CDR1 is MNHEY and CDR2 SVGAGI. CDR3 amino acids: CASSYRAGEQYF. CDR3 nucleotides: TGTGCCAGCAGTTACCGAGCTGGCGAGCAGTACTTC.